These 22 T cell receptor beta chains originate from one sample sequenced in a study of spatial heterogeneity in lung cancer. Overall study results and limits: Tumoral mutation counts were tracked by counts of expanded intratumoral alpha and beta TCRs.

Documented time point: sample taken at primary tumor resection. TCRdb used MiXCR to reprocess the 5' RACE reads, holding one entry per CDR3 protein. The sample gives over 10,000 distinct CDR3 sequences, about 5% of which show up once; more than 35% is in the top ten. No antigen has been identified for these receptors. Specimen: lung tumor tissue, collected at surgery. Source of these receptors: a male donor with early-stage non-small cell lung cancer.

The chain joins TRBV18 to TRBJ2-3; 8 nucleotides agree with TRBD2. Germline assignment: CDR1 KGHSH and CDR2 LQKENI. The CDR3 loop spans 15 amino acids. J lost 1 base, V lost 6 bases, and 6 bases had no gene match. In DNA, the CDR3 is TGTGCCAGCTCCGACCAGGGACTAGGCACAGATACGCAGTATTTT. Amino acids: CASSDQGLGTDTQYF.

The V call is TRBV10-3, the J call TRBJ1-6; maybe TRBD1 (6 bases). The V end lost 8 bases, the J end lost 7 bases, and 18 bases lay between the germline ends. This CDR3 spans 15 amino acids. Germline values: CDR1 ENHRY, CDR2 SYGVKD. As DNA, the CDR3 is TGTGCCATCCGCGAGGGGGGGGTGGAAAATTCACCCCTCCACTTT. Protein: CAIREGGVENSPLHF.

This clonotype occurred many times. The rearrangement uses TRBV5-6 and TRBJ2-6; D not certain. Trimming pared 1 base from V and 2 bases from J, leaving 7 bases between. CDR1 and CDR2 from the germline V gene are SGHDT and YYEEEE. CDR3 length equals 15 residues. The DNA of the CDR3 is TGTGCCAGCAGCTTGTTAGGTCCTGGGGCCAACGTCCTGACTTTC. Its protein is CASSLLGPGANVLTF.

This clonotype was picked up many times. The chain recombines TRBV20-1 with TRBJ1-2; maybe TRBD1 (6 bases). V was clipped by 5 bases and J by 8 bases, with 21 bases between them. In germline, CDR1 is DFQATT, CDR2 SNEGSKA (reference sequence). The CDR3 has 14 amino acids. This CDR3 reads CSALPGRGGGGYTF. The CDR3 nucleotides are TGCAGTGCTCTACCCGGTAGAGGGGGAGGGGGCTACACCTTC.

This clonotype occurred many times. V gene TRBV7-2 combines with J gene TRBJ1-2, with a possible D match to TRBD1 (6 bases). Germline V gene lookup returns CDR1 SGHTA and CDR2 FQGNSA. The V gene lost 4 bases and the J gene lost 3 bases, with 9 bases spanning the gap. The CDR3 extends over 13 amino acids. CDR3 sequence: CASSSGQYYGYTF. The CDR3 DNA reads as TGTGCCAGCAGCTCAGGACAGTACTATGGCTACACCTTC.

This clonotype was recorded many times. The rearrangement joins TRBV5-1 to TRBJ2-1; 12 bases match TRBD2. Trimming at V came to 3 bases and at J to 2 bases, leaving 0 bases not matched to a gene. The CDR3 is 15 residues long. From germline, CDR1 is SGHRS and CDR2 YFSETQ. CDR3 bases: TGCGCCAGCAGCTGGACTAGCGGGGCCTACAATGAGCAGTTCTTC. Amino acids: CASSWTSGAYNEQFF.

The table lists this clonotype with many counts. CDR3 coding DNA: TGTGCCAGCAGTAGGGTTGCCCTGCAGTACTTC. Translation gives CASSRVALQYF. The chain joins TRBV25-1 to TRBJ2-7; D not resolved. This CDR3 region has 11 residues. Between the trimmed V and J ends, which lost 5 bases and 9 bases, there was a span of 11 bases. Germline CDR1 is MGHDK and CDR2 is SYGVNS.

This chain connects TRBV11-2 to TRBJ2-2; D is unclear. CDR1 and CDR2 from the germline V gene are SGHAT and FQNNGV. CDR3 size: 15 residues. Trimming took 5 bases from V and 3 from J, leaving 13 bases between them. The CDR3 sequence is CASSRRDGYTGELFF. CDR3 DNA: TGTGCCAGCAGCCGACGCGACGGATACACCGGGGAGCTGTTTTTT.

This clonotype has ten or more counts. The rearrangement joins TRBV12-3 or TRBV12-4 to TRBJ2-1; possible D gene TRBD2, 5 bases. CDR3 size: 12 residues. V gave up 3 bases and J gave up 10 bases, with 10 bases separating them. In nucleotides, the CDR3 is TGTGCCAGCAGTTTCGAGGGAATCGAGCAGTTCTTC. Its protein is CASSFEGIEQFF.

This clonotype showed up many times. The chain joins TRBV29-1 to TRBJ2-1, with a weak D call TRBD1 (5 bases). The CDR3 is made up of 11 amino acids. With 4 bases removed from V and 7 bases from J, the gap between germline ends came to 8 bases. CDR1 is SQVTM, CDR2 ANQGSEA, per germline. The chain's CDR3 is CSVVPGNEQFF. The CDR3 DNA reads TGCAGCGTTGTTCCAGGGAATGAGCAGTTCTTC.

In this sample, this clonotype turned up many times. CDR3 residues: CSVDGLAGGFSTKETQYF. CDR3 DNA sequence: TGCAGCGTTGACGGACTAGCGGGAGGCTTTTCCACAAAAGAGACCCAGTACTTC. J is TRBJ2-5 and V is TRBV29-1; 14 nucleotides match TRBD2. Germline values: CDR1 SQVTM, CDR2 ANQGSEA. V was pared by 3 bases and J by 3 bases, with 12 bases of the junction left unmatched. The CDR3 consists of 18 residues.

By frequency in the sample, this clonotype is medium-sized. CDR3 bases: TGTGCCAGCAGCATCAGGGTGTTCGGAAACACCATATATTTT. This translates into CASSIRVFGNTIYF. The chain uses TRBV13 and TRBJ1-3, with a tentative D call TRBD1 (5 bases). Germline V gene sequence: CDR1 PRHDT, CDR2 FYEKMQ (reference sequence). Trimming took off 5 bases at V and 4 bases at J, with 12 bases between the two ends. The CDR3 is 14 amino acids.

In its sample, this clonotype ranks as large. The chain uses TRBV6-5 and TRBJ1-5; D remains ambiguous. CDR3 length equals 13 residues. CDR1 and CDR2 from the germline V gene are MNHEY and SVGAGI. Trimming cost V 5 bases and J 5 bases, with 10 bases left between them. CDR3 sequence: CASSTGMHQPQHF. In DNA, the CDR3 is TGTGCCAGCAGTACCGGGATGCATCAGCCCCAGCATTTT.

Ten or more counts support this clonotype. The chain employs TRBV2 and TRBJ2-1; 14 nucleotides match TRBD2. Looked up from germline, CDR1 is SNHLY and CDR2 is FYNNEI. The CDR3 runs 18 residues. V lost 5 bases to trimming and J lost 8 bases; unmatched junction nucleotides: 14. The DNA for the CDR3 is TGTGCCAGCAGTAAGGGACTAGCGGGAGAAACCAAGACCGATGAGCAGTTCTTC. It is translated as CASSKGLAGETKTDEQFF.

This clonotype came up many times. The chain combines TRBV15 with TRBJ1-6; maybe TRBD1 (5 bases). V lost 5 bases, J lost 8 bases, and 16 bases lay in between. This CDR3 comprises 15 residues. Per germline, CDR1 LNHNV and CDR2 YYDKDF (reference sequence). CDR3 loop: CATSAQGAKDSPLHF. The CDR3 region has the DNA TGTGCCACCAGCGCCCAAGGGGCTAAAGATTCACCCCTCCACTTT.

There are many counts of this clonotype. CDR3 sequence (DNA): TGTGCCAGCAGCTACACAGATACGCAGTATTTT. It codes for CASSYTDTQYF. The V gene is TRBV5-6, the J gene TRBJ2-3; no definite D call. V gave up 3 bases and J gave up 2 bases, with 1 base separating them. The CDR3 spans 11 residues. Germline assignment: CDR1 SGHDT and CDR2 YYEEEE.

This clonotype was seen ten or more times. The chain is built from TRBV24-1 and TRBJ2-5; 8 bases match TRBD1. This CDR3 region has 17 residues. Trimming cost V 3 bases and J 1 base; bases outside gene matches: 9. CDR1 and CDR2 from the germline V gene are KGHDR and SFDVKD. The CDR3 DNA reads TGTGCCACCAGTGATAAGCTACAGGGGGAGGTCCAAGAGACCCAGTACTTC. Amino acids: CATSDKLQGEVQETQYF.

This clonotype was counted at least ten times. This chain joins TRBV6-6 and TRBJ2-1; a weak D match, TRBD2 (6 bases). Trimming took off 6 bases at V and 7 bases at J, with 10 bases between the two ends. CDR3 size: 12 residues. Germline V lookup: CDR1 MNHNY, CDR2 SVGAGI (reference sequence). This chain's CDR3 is CASSGSTNEQFF. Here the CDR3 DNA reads TGTGCCAGCAGCGGGAGTACTAATGAGCAGTTCTTC.

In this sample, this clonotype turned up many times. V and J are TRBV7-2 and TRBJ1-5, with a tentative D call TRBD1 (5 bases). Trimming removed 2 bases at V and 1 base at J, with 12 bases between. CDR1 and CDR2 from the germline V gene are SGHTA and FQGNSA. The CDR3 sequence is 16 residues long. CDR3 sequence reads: CASSLRGTSSNQPQHF. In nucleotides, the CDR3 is TGTGCCAGCAGCTTACGGGGGACGTCGAGCAATCAGCCCCAGCATTTT.

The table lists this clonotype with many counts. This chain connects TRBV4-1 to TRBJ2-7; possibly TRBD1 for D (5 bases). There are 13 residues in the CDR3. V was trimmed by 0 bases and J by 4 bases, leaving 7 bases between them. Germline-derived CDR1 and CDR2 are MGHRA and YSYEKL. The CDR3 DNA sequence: TGCGCCAGCAGCCAAGAAAGGGGATACGAGCAGTACGTC. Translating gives CASSQERGYEQYV.

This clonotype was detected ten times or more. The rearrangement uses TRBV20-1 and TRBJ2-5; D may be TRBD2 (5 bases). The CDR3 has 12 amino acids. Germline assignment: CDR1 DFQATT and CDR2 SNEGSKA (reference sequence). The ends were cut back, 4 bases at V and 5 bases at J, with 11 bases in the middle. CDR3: CSANSGSETQYF. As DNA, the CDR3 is TGCAGTGCTAATTCTGGGAGCGAGACCCAGTACTTC.

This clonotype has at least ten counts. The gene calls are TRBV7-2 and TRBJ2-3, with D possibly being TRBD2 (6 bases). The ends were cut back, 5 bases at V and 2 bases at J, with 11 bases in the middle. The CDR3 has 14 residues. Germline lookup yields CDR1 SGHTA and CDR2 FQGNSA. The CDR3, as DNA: TGTGCCAGCAGCAAGGGACTGTACACAGATACGCAGTATTTT. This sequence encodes CASSKGLYTDTQYF.